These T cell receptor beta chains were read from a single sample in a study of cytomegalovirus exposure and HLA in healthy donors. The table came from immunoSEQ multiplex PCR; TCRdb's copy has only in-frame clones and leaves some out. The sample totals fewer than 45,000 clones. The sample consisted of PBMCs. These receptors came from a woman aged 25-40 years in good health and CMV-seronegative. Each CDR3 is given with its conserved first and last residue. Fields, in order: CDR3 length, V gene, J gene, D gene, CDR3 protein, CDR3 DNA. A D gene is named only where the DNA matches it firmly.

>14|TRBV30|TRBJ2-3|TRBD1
CAWSLTGITDTQYF
TGTGCCTGGAGTTTGACAGGGATCACAGATACGCAGTATTTT
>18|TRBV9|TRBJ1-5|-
CASSVERTVKYSNQPQHF
TGTGCCAGCAGCGTAGAACGGACAGTAAAGTATAGCAATCAGCCCCAGCATTTT
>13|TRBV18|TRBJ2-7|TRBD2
CASSSTSTYEQYF
TGTGCCAGCTCATCGACTAGCACCTACGAGCAGTACTTC
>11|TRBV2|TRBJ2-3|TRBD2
CDSRGGDTQYF
TGTGACTCGCGGGGGGGAGATACGCAGTATTTT
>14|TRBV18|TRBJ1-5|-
CASSPKTPGQPQHF
TGTGCCAGCTCACCAAAAACCCCCGGGCAGCCCCAGCATTTT
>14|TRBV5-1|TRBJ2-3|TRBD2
CASKSGSNTDTQYF
TGCGCCAGCAAAAGCGGGAGTAACACAGATACGCAGTATTTT
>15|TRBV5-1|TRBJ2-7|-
CASSPSASGLYEQYF
TGCGCCAGCAGCCCCAGTGCTTCAGGGCTCTACGAGCAGTACTTC
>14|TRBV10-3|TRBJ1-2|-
CAIRRTDFNYGYTF
TGTGCCATCAGGAGGACAGATTTTAACTATGGCTACACCTTC
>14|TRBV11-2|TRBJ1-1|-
CASSISEGNTEAFF
TGTGCCAGCAGCATTTCCGAGGGGAACACTGAAGCTTTCTTT
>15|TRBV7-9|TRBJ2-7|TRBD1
CASSSRDRGGYEQYF
TGTGCCAGCAGCTCCCGGGACAGGGGAGGCTACGAGCAGTACTTC
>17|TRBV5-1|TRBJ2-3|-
CASSLGVGGISTDTQYF
TGCGCCAGCAGCTTGGGGGTCGGCGGAATAAGCACAGATACGCAGTATTTT
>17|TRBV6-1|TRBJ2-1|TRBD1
CASSAWGQGASYNEQFF
TGTGCCAGCAGTGCGTGGGGACAGGGGGCCTCCTACAATGAGCAGTTCTTC
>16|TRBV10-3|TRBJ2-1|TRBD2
CAISEGLAALQDEQFF
TGTGCCATCAGTGAAGGACTAGCGGCGCTTCAGGATGAGCAGTTCTTC
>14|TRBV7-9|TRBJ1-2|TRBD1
CASSFWDRNYGYTF
TGTGCCAGCAGCTTCTGGGACAGGAATTATGGCTACACCTTC
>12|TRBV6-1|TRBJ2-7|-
CASSTGLQGGYF
TGTGCCAGCAGTACCGGACTCCAAGGGGGGTACTTC
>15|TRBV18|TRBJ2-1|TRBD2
CASSQGLAGNNEQFF
TGTGCCAGCTCACAGGGACTAGCGGGAAACAATGAGCAGTTCTTC
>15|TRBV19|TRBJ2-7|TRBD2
CASSRTSGSLDEQYF
TGTGCCAGTAGCCGCACTAGCGGGAGTCTAGACGAGCAGTACTTC
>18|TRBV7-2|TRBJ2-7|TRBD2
CASSLRPLAGLAADEQYF
TGTGCCAGCAGCTTACGTCCCCTGGCGGGACTAGCGGCGGACGAGCAGTACTTC